Listed below are T cell receptor beta chains from one sample, sequenced in a study of ipilimumab plus nivolumab after autologous stem cell transplantation. Assay: immunoSEQ multiplex PCR; the TCRdb copy retains only in-frame clones and omits some. The sample consists of tens of thousands of clones, 83% of them appearing once. Material: PBMCs, obtained in a trial of ipilimumab plus nivolumab as post-transplant consolidation. Every receptor here comes from a male donor with diffuse large B-cell lymphoma. Both conserved end residues are part of each CDR3. The order of the fields is clone size, V gene, J gene, D gene, CDR3 protein, CDR3 DNA. The D gene is left open where the match is weak. Size values are once, few and many counts, or a class for expanded clones, and some rows have none.

abundance: few; v_gene: TRBV21-1; j_gene: TRBJ1-5; d_gene: NA; CDR3aa: CASSPVRDYNQPQHF; CDR3nt: TGTGCCAGCAGCCCAGTACGAGATTACAATCAGCCCCAGCATTTT
abundance: NA; v_gene: TRBV5-4; j_gene: TRBJ1-3; d_gene: NA; CDR3aa: CASSLGGSGNTIYF; CDR3nt: TGTGCCAGCAGCTTAGGGGGGTCTGGAAACACCATATATTTT
abundance: NA; v_gene: TRBV4-2; j_gene: TRBJ2-7; d_gene: TRBD2; CDR3aa: CASSPRLSGGSYEQYF; CDR3nt: TGTGCCAGCAGCCCACGTCTTAGCGGGGGCTCCTACGAGCAGTACTTC
abundance: NA; v_gene: TRBV2; j_gene: TRBJ2-3; d_gene: TRBD2; CDR3aa: CASSSGLAGNYDTQYF; CDR3nt: TGTGCCAGCAGTAGCGGACTAGCGGGGAACTATGATACGCAGTATTTT
abundance: NA; v_gene: TRBV4-1; j_gene: TRBJ2-1; d_gene: NA; CDR3aa: CASSQEPPGYNEQFF; CDR3nt: TGCGCCAGCAGCCAAGAACCCCCAGGCTACAATGAGCAGTTCTTC
abundance: once; v_gene: TRBV11-3; j_gene: TRBJ2-2; d_gene: NA; CDR3aa: CASSHRGSSTGELFF; CDR3nt: TGTGCCAGCAGCCACCGGGGGTCCAGCACCGGGGAGCTGTTTTTT
abundance: NA; v_gene: TRBV7-9; j_gene: TRBJ1-1; d_gene: NA; CDR3aa: CASSLGVGENTEAFF; CDR3nt: TGTGCCAGCAGCTTAGGTGTGGGGGAAAACACTGAAGCTTTCTTT
abundance: NA; v_gene: TRBV4-1; j_gene: TRBJ1-2; d_gene: TRBD1; CDR3aa: CASSLDTLGTGWGGYGYTF; CDR3nt: TGCGCCAGCAGCCTTGATACCCTAGGGACAGGGTGGGGGGGCTATGGCTACACCTTC
abundance: few; v_gene: TRBV5-1; j_gene: TRBJ2-5; d_gene: NA; CDR3aa: CASTQGKLETQYF; CDR3nt: TGCGCCAGCACCCAGGGGAAATTAGAGACCCAGTACTTC
abundance: NA; v_gene: TRBV6-1; j_gene: TRBJ2-5; d_gene: TRBD2; CDR3aa: CASSAGGTKETQYF; CDR3nt: TGTGCCAGCAGCGCGGGGGGGACAAAAGAGACCCAGTACTTC
abundance: NA; v_gene: TRBV6-1; j_gene: TRBJ2-2; d_gene: NA; CDR3aa: CASRTLNTGELFF; CDR3nt: TGTGCCAGCAGAACCCTAAACACCGGGGAGCTGTTTTTT
abundance: NA; v_gene: TRBV6-5; j_gene: TRBJ2-3; d_gene: TRBD2; CDR3aa: CASSRGLAVADTQYF; CDR3nt: TGTGCCAGCAGTAGGGGACTAGCTGTGGCAGATACGCAGTATTTT
abundance: NA; v_gene: TRBV28; j_gene: TRBJ1-5; d_gene: NA; CDR3aa: CASNTQPQHF; CDR3nt: TGTGCCAGCAATACCCAGCCCCAGCATTTT
abundance: NA; v_gene: TRBV6-1; j_gene: TRBJ2-3; d_gene: TRBD2; CDR3aa: CASDGLAGVMDTQYF; CDR3nt: TGTGCCAGCGACGGACTAGCGGGGGTGATGGATACGCAGTATTTT
abundance: once; v_gene: TRBV5-1; j_gene: TRBJ2-5; d_gene: NA; CDR3aa: CASSFASSETQYF; CDR3nt: TGCGCCAGCAGCTTTGCTAGCTCGGAGACCCAGTACTTC
abundance: once; v_gene: TRBV6-6; j_gene: TRBJ1-1; d_gene: NA; CDR3aa: CASRLQLNTEAFF; CDR3nt: TGTGCCAGCAGATTACAGTTGAACACTGAAGCTTTCTTT
abundance: NA; v_gene: TRBV2; j_gene: TRBJ2-6; d_gene: NA; CDR3aa: CASSEESSGANVLTF; CDR3nt: TGTGCCAGCAGTGAAGAGAGCTCTGGGGCCAACGTCCTGACTTTC
abundance: NA; v_gene: TRBV5-4; j_gene: TRBJ2-3; d_gene: NA; CDR3aa: CASSLGADTQYF; CDR3nt: TGTGCCAGCAGCTTAGGTGCAGATACGCAGTATTTT
abundance: NA; v_gene: TRBV6-5; j_gene: TRBJ1-1; d_gene: TRBD1; CDR3aa: CASTSYGQGNTEAFF; CDR3nt: TGTGCCAGCACTTCCTATGGACAGGGGAACACTGAAGCTTTCTTT
abundance: NA; v_gene: TRBV12-5; j_gene: TRBJ1-1; d_gene: NA; CDR3aa: CASGASGGMNTEAFF; CDR3nt: TGTGCTAGTGGCGCCTCGGGGGGAATGAACACTGAAGCTTTCTTT
abundance: NA; v_gene: TRBV7-9; j_gene: TRBJ2-7; d_gene: TRBD1; CDR3aa: CASSYRDRGYEQYF; CDR3nt: TGTGCCAGCAGCTACCGGGACAGGGGCTACGAGCAGTACTTC
abundance: NA; v_gene: TRBV5-4; j_gene: TRBJ2-5; d_gene: NA; CDR3aa: CASSYGQETQYF; CDR3nt: TGTGCCAGCAGCTACGGACAAGAGACCCAGTACTTC
abundance: NA; v_gene: TRBV7-9; j_gene: TRBJ1-1; d_gene: NA; CDR3aa: CATGAHGGRTEAFF; CDR3nt: TGTGCCACCGGGGCCCACGGGGGACGGACTGAAGCTTTCTTT
abundance: NA; v_gene: TRBV7-2; j_gene: TRBJ2-3; d_gene: NA; CDR3aa: CASSSPTGLVGADTQYF; CDR3nt: TGTGCCAGCAGCTCACCGACGGGGCTAGTTGGTGCAGATACGCAGTATTTT
abundance: NA; v_gene: TRBV5-6; j_gene: TRBJ1-2; d_gene: NA; CDR3aa: CASSLGSSLGGYTF; CDR3nt: TGTGCCAGCAGCTTGGGTTCGAGTTTAGGGGGCTACACCTTC
abundance: NA; v_gene: TRBV7-8; j_gene: TRBJ2-1; d_gene: TRBD1; CDR3aa: CASRPIGQGRYEQFF; CDR3nt: TGTGCCAGCAGGCCAATCGGACAGGGAAGATATGAGCAGTTCTTC
abundance: NA; v_gene: TRBV5-1; j_gene: TRBJ2-1; d_gene: TRBD1; CDR3aa: CASSSDRGSYNEQFF; CDR3nt: TGCGCCAGCAGCTCGGACAGGGGCTCCTACAATGAGCAGTTCTTC
abundance: NA; v_gene: TRBV29-1; j_gene: TRBJ1-3; d_gene: NA; CDR3aa: CSVEGGATGNTIYF; CDR3nt: TGCAGCGTTGAAGGGGGGGCGACTGGAAACACCATATATTTT
abundance: NA; v_gene: TRBV7-9; j_gene: TRBJ2-7; d_gene: TRBD2; CDR3aa: CASSRILAGGYEQYF; CDR3nt: TGTGCCAGCAGCCGGATACTAGCGGGGGGTTACGAGCAGTACTTC
abundance: NA; v_gene: TRBV5-3; j_gene: TRBJ1-2; d_gene: TRBD1; CDR3aa: CARSVGQANYGYTF; CDR3nt: TGTGCCAGAAGCGTGGGACAGGCGAACTATGGCTACACCTTC
abundance: NA; v_gene: TRBV14; j_gene: TRBJ2-7; d_gene: NA; CDR3aa: CASSGGGPFKQYF; CDR3nt: TGTGCCAGCAGCGGCGGGGGCCCATTTAAGCAGTACTTC
abundance: NA; v_gene: TRBV15; j_gene: TRBJ1-3; d_gene: TRBD1; CDR3aa: CATSRSQGAGNTIYF; CDR3nt: TGTGCCACCAGCAGATCACAGGGGGCTGGAAACACCATATATTTT
abundance: few; v_gene: TRBV18; j_gene: TRBJ2-3; d_gene: NA; CDR3aa: CASSPQDRPTDTQYF; CDR3nt: TGTGCCAGCTCACCTCAGGACAGACCCACAGATACGCAGTATTTT
abundance: NA; v_gene: TRBV6-6; j_gene: TRBJ2-3; d_gene: TRBD1; CDR3aa: CASSYRTTGIDTQYF; CDR3nt: TGTGCCAGCAGTTATCGAACGACAGGGATAGATACGCAGTATTTT
abundance: NA; v_gene: TRBV19; j_gene: TRBJ1-5; d_gene: NA; CDR3aa: CASSIRDTNQPQHF; CDR3nt: TGTGCCAGTAGTATCCGGGACACTAATCAGCCCCAGCATTTT
abundance: NA; v_gene: TRBV5-1; j_gene: TRBJ1-1; d_gene: NA; CDR3aa: CASSLGSGSEPLNTEAFF; CDR3nt: TGCGCCAGCAGCTTGGGGTCAGGGTCAGAACCATTGAACACTGAAGCTTTCTTT
abundance: once; v_gene: TRBV14; j_gene: TRBJ1-1; d_gene: NA; CDR3aa: CASSRPSRGNTEAFF; CDR3nt: TGTGCCAGCAGCCGACCATCGCGGGGGAACACTGAAGCTTTCTTT
abundance: NA; v_gene: TRBV9; j_gene: TRBJ2-3; d_gene: NA; CDR3aa: CASSVVLGADTQYF; CDR3nt: TGTGCCAGCAGCGTCGTTCTTGGCGCAGATACGCAGTATTTT
abundance: few; v_gene: TRBV19; j_gene: TRBJ1-2; d_gene: NA; CDR3aa: CASSQHATGGYTF; CDR3nt: TGTGCCAGTAGCCAACACGCCACTGGTGGCTACACCTTC
abundance: NA; v_gene: TRBV7-2; j_gene: TRBJ2-5; d_gene: TRBD2; CDR3aa: CASSLNPAGETQYF; CDR3nt: TGTGCCAGCAGCTTAAACCCAGCGGGGGAGACCCAGTACTTC
abundance: NA; v_gene: TRBV18; j_gene: TRBJ2-7; d_gene: TRBD2; CDR3aa: CASSPGLASSYEQYF; CDR3nt: TGTGCCAGCTCACCGGGACTAGCGAGTTCCTACGAGCAGTACTTC